This note documents a single T cell receptor (beta chain) sequence. Its antigen remains unknown. Random hexamers were used to reverse transcribe an amount of about 0.5 to 1 ug RNA. Across 54 Vbeta and 13 Jbeta, immunoSEQ multiplex PCR amplified TCR beta CDR3. TCRdb re-called the immunoSEQ multiplex PCR reads with MiXCR, one entry per CDR3 protein. The profile shows 95,000 to 150,000 distinct CDR3 sequences, about 95% of them singletons. The sample is drawn from a study of CD8 T cells in Susac syndrome. The study's findings and limits: Susac-specific public clones numbered about 15 in total CD8+ repertoires (and five in CD8+ TEMRA repertoires).

The V and J ends lost 1 base and 4 bases, in that order; junction bases with no gene match: 3. CDR3 length: 14 amino acids. CDR1 SEHNR and CDR2 FQNEAQ come from the germline V gene (reference sequence). This receptor was identified in a human donor with Susac syndrome. The sequenced sample consisted of CD8+ T cells from PBMCs. V usage is TRBV7-9 and J usage is TRBJ2-7; 8 bases align to TRBD2. The CDR3 coding sequence is TGTGCCAGCAGCTTAGGCGGGAGGTGGTACGAGCAGTACTTC. Translation: CASSLGGRWYEQYF.